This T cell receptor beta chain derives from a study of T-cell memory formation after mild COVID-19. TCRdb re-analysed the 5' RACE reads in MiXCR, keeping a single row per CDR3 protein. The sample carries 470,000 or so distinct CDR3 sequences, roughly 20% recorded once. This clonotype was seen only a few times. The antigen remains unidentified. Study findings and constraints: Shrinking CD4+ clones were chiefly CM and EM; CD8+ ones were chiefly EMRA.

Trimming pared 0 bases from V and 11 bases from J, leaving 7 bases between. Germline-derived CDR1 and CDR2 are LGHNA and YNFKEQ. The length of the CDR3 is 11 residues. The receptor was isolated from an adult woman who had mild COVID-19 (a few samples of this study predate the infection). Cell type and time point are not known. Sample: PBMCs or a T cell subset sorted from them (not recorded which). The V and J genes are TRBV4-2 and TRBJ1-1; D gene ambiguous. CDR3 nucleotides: TGTGCCAGCAGCCAAGAGGCTAGGGCTTTCTTT. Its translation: CASSQEARAFF.